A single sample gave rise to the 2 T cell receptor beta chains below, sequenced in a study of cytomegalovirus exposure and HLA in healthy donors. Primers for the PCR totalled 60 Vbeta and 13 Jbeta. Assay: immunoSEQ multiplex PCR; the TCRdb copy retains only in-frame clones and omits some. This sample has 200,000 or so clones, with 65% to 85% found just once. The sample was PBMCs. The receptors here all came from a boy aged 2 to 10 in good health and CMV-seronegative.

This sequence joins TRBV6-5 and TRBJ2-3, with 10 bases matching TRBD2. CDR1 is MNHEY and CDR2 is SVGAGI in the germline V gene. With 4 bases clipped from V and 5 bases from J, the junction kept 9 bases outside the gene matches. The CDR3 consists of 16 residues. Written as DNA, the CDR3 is TGTGCCAGCAGTTCGACACCAGCGGGGGGGCGAGATACGCAGTATTTT. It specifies CASSSTPAGGRDTQYF.

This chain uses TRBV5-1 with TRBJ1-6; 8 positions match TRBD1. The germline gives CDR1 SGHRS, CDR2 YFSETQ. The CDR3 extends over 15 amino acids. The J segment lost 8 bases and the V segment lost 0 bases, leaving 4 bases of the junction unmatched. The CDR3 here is CASSLETGVDSPLHF. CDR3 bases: TGCGCCAGCAGCTTGGAGACAGGGGTGGATTCACCCCTCCACTTT.